Presented here are 17 T cell receptor beta chains from one specimen sequenced in a study of tumor and adjacent non-tumor tissue in lung cancer. A modified ARM-PCR protocol with three rounds of nested PCR amplified TCRbeta. Using its own MiXCR run on the multiplex PCR reads, TCRdb lists one record per CDR3 protein. The sample shows about 110,000 distinct CDR3 sequences, about 75% of them seen only once. No cell sorting was done before RNA was extracted from the tissue. Sequenced material: lung tumor tissue. All receptors come from an older woman with non-small cell lung cancer.

Points on this clonotype: Mismatch with germline at one junction end may stem from a read error. This chain links TRBV5-1 with TRBJ2-5, with 9 bases fitting TRBD2. The V gene's germline CDR1 is SGHRS and CDR2 YFSETQ. This CDR3 is built from 14 residues. The CDR3 is CTSSSGTSLETQYF. For the CDR3, the DNA is TGCACCAGCAGCTCGGGGACTAGCTTAGAGACCCAGTACTTC.

Of note for this clonotype: The conserved phenylalanine or tryptophan normally closing the CDR3 is absent here, so this likely arose from a read error. The chain uses TRBV10-1 and TRBJ1-5; 9 nucleotides line up with TRBD1. Germline CDR1 is WNHNN and CDR2 is SYGVQD (reference sequence). The CDR3 runs 13 residues. In nucleotides, the CDR3 is TGCTCCAGCAGTGAGGGGACAGGGCTTCCCCAGCATTAT. Translating it yields CSSSEGTGLPQHY.

This clonotype came up many times. The V call is TRBV12-5, the J call TRBJ1-1, with D perhaps matching TRBD1 (6 bases). Trimming removed 8 bases at V and 1 base at J, with 23 bases between. This CDR3 contains 17 residues. CDR1 and CDR2 from the germline V gene are LGHNT and FRNRAP. The CDR3 nucleotides are TGTGCTAGTCCTCTTGGGGGCGGGGGATCCCCGAACACTGAAGCTTTCTTT. Protein product: CASPLGGGGSPNTEAFF.

J is TRBJ1-6 and V is TRBV5-1; the match to TRBD1 covers 7 bases. Germline V gene sequence: CDR1 SGHRS, CDR2 YFSETQ. Trimming at V came to 4 bases and at J to 6 bases, leaving 7 bases not matched to a gene. The CDR3 sequence is 15 residues long. CDR3 coding DNA: TGCGCCAGCAGCCCGACGGGACAGCCTAATTCACCCCTCCACTTT. Protein product: CASSPTGQPNSPLHF.

This clonotype was detected once. At one end, the junction sequence differs from germline, possibly due to a read error. The chain uses TRBV29-1 and TRBJ2-1, with 8 bases matching TRBD2. This CDR3 has 15 residues. Germline V CDR1 and CDR2: SQVTM, ANQGSEA. The CDR3 nucleotides are TGCAGCATCATGGGTCAGCGGGAGTCCTACAACGAGCAGTTCTTC. Its translation: CSIMGQRESYNEQFF.

Notes on this clonotype: An end of the junction does not agree with germline; a read error may underlie this. The chain couples TRBV6-2 or TRBV6-3 to TRBJ1-1, with D tentatively TRBD1 (5 bases). The CDR3 covers 14 residues. Per germline, CDR1 MNHEY and CDR2 SVGEGT. The CDR3 DNA follows: TGTACCAGCAGGGATTTTGCCATGATCACTGAAGCTTTCTTT. This gives the protein CTSRDFAMITEAFF.

Points on this clonotype: Mismatch with germline at one junction end may stem from a read error. The rearrangement links TRBV12-3 or TRBV12-4 to TRBJ1-2, with D unresolved. The CDR3 contains 12 residues. The CDR3 sequence is CDSSNRVGGYTF. Written as DNA, the CDR3 is TGTGACAGCAGCAACCGGGTGGGTGGCTACACGTTC.

The rearrangement joins TRBV11-3 to TRBJ2-1; weak D call: TRBD2 (6 bases). The CDR3 extends over 16 amino acids. The V end was cut by 1 base, the J end by 8 bases, with 18 bases between. CDR1 and CDR2 from the germline V gene are SGHNT and YENEEA. The CDR3 protein is CASSLGPLALYHEQFF. The DNA for the CDR3 is TGTGCCAGCAGCTTAGGCCCACTAGCACTATACCATGAGCAGTTCTTC.

Worth noting for this clonotype: A much larger clone is a single base away; this may be a read error. Because the CDR3 is missing its conserved closing phenylalanine or tryptophan, this is likely a read error. The V and J genes are TRBV6-2 or TRBV6-3 and TRBJ1-1; 7 nucleotides match TRBD1. The CDR3 has 14 amino acids. Trimming at V came to 6 bases and at J to 5 bases, leaving 9 bases not matched to a gene. Germline V lookup: CDR1 MNHEY, CDR2 SVGEGT. The CDR3 region is CASRLYRGGTEAFL. CDR3 sequence (DNA): TGTGCCAGCAGACTTTACAGGGGTGGTACTGAAGCTTTCCTT.

Notes on this clonotype: This could be a read error, since a much larger clone is one nucleotide away. The rearrangement uses TRBV11-2 and TRBJ2-3; D call uncertain. The germline V gene has CDR1 SGHAT and CDR2 FQNNGV. The CDR3 contains 13 residues. The CDR3, as DNA: TGTGCCAGCAGCTCCCAGGTAACAGATAAGCAGTATTTT. As protein: CASSSQVTDKQYF.

Concerning this clonotype: This is likely a read error, given that the CDR3 carries no conserved phenylalanine or tryptophan at its end. The chain has TRBV11-3 and TRBJ1-1; perhaps TRBD1 as D (5 bases). The germline V gene has CDR1 SGHNT and CDR2 YENEEA. This CDR3 spans 18 amino acids. The CDR3 region has the DNA TGTGCCAGCAGCTTAATTGGGCCGCCGGGACCGTTGAACATTGAAGCTTTCTCT. Protein sequence: CASSLIGPPGPLNIEAFS.

This clonotype was counted at least ten times. The gene calls are TRBV28 and TRBJ2-3; no definite D call. The CDR3 totals 15 residues. V was cut by 6 bases and J by 1 base, with 14 bases left in between. Germline V gene sequence: CDR1 MDHEN, CDR2 SYDVKM. The CDR3 DNA follows: TGTGCCAGCAGCCCCCCAGGTCCCCGCACAGATACGCAGTATTTT. It is translated as CASSPPGPRTDTQYF. The whole variable domain, remainder taken from reference TRBV28 and TRBJ2-3, is DVKVTQSSRYLVKRTGEKVFLECVQDMDHENMFWYRQDPGLGLRLIYFSYDVKMKEKGDIPEGYSVSREKKERFSLILESASTNQTSMYLCASSPPGPRTDTQYFGPGTRLTVL.

A word on this clonotype: The CDR3 end shows no conserved phenylalanine or tryptophan, and so a read error is likely. It is unclear where the CDR3 begins or ends on the DNA, so no DNA is shown, and the CDR3 is as TCRdb lists it. J is TRBJ1-1 and V is TRBV11-2; TRBD1 is the table's D call, not checked against the DNA. Germline loops: CDR1 SGHAT, CDR2 FQNNGV. The CDR3 numbers 14 amino acids, ends counted. CDR3 sequence: CASSLNTGNTESFI.

Turning to this clonotype: Since a much larger clone is just one base distant, this may be a read error. The rearrangement joins TRBV7-8 to TRBJ2-7, with TRBD2 matching 9 bases. The CDR3 has 13 residues. Germline V lookup: CDR1 SGHVS, CDR2 FQNEAQ. V lost 8 bases, J lost 6 bases, and 8 bases stayed unmatched. The CDR3 protein is CASEGGRAAEQYF. For the CDR3, the DNA is TGTGCCAGCGAGGGCGGGAGGGCTGCCGAGCAGTACTTC. Variable domain in full (rest from reference TRBV7-8 and TRBJ2-7): GAGVSQSPRYKVAKRGQDVALRCDPISGHVSLFWYQQALGQGPEFLTYFQNEAQLDKSGLPSDRFFAERPEGSVSTLKIQRTQQEDSAVYLCASEGGRAAEQYFGPGTRLTVT.

A note on this clonotype: At one end, the junction sequence differs from germline, possibly due to a read error. The chain is built from TRBV11-2 and TRBJ1-1; perhaps TRBD1 as D (5 bases). The CDR3 totals 15 residues. Germline loops: CDR1 SGHAT, CDR2 FQNNGV. The CDR3 DNA follows: TGTGCCAGCAGCCCTCGGGACGGCCAGTACACTGAAGTTTTCTTT. Translation: CASSPRDGQYTEVFF. Using reference TRBV11-2 and TRBJ1-1 for the parts outside the CDR3, the full variable domain is EAGVAQSPRYKIIEKRQSVAFWCNPISGHATLYWYQQILGQGPKLLIQFQNNGVVDDSQLPKDRFSAERLKGVDSTLKIQPAKLEDSAVYLCASSPRDGQYTEVFFGQGTRLTVV.

This clonotype was detected ten times or more. This sequence joins TRBV6-5 and TRBJ1-6; possibly TRBD1 for D (6 bases). The germline V gene encodes CDR1 MNHEY and CDR2 SVGAGI. CDR3 size: 15 residues. The V end was cut by 4 bases, the J end by 5 bases, with 12 bases between. In DNA form, the CDR3 reads TGTGCCAGCAGTTGGCAGGGGACGAATAATTCACCCCTCCACTTT. Translating gives CASSWQGTNNSPLHF.

The V gene is TRBV4-2, the J gene TRBJ2-7, with D perhaps matching TRBD1 or TRBD2 (5 bases each). The CDR3 has 17 amino acids. In germline, CDR1 is LGHNA, CDR2 YNFKEQ. V shed 0 bases and J shed 0 bases, with 15 bases lying between them. CDR3 nucleotide sequence: TGTGCCAGCAGCCAAGAAGGGATGCGAGGGGTCTCCTACGAGCAGTACTTC. Encoded protein: CASSQEGMRGVSYEQYF.